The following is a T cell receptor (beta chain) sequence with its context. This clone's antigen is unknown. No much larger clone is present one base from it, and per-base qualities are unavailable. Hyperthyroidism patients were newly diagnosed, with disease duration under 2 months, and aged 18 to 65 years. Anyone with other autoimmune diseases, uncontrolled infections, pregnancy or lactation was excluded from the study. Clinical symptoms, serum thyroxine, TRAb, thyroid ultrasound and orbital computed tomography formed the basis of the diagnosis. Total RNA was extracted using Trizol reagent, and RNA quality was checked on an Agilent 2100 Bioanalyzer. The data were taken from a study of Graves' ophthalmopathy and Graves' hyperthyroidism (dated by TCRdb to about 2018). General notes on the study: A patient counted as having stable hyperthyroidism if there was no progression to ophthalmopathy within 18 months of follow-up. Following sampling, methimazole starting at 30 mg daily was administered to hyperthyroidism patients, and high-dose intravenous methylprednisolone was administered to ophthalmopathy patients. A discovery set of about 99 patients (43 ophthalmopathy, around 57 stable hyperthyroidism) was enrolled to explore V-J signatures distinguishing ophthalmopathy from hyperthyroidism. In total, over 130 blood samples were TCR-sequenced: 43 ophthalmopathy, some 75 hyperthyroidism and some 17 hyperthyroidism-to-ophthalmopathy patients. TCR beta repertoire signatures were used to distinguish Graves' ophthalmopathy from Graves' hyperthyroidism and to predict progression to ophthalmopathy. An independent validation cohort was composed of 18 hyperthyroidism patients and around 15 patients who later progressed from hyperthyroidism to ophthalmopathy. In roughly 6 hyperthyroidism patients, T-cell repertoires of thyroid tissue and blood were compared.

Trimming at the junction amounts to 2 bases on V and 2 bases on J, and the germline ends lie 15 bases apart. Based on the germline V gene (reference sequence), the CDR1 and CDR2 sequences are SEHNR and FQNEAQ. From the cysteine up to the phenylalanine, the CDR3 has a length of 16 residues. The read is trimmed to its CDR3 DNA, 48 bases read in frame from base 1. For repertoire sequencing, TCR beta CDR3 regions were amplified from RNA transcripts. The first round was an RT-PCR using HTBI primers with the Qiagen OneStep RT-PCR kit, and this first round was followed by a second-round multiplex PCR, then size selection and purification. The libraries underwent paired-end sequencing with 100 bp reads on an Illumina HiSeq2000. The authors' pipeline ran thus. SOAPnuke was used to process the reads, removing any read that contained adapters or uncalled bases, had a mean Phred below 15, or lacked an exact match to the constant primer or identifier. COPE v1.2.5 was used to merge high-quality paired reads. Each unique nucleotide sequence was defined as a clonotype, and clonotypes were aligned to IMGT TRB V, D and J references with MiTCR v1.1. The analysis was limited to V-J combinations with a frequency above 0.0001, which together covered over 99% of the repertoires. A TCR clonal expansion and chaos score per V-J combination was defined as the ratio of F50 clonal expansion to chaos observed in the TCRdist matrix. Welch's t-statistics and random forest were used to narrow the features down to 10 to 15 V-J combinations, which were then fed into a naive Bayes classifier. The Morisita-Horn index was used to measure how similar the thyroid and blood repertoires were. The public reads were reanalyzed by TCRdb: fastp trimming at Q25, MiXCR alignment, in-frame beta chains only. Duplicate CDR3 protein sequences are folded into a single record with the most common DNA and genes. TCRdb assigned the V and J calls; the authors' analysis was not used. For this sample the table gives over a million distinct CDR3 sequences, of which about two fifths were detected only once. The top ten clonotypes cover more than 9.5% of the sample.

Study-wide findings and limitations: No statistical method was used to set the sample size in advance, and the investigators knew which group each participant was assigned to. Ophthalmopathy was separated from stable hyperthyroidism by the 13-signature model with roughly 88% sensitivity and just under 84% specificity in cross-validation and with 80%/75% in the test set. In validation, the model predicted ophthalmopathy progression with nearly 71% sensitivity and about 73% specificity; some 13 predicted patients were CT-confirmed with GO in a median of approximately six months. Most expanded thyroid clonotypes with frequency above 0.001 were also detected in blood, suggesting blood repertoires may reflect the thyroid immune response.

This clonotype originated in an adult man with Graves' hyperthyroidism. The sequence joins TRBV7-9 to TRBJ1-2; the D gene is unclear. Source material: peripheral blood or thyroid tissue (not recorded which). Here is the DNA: TGTGCCAGCAGCTTAAGTTTGCGGCGACTAAACTATGGCTACACCTTC. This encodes CASSLSLRRLNYGYTF.